This entry lists 24 T cell receptor beta chains sequenced from one sample in a study of CD8+ T cells in alopecia areata. Extracted RNA was reverse transcribed, and the resulting cDNA served as sequencing template. The repertoire was sequenced with immunoSEQ multiplex PCR; TCRdb's copy has only in-frame clones and lacks some. Of about 210,000 clones in the sample, approximately 57% are singletons; the top ten hold 1.6%. As to treatment: oral pan-JAK inhibitor, 5-10 mg twice daily. Sequenced material: CD4+ T cells sorted from blood, taken at week 4, from a patient treated with tofacitinib. Receptor source: a human donor with alopecia areata.

This clone was counted many times. The chain combines TRBV14 with TRBJ2-4; D might be TRBD1 (5 bases). V lost 4 bases, J lost 4 bases, and 5 bases lay in between. Germline V gene sequence: CDR1 SGHDN, CDR2 FVKESK. This CDR3 is 12 amino acids long. The DNA of the CDR3 is TGTGCCAGCAGCCGACAGAAAAACATTCAGTACTTC. This sequence encodes CASSRQKNIQYF.

This chain uses TRBV30 with TRBJ2-6, with D perhaps matching TRBD1 (5 bases). Germline V CDR1 and CDR2: GTSNPN, SVGIG (reference sequence). This CDR3 is built from 16 residues. The V end was cut by 4 bases, the J end by 0 bases, with 13 bases between. The CDR3 DNA is TGTGCCTGGACCCAGGGAACTAACTCTGGGGCCAACGTCCTGACTTTC. Its protein product is CAWTQGTNSGANVLTF.

V usage is TRBV5-6 and J usage is TRBJ1-2; D ambiguous. The V end lost 5 bases, the J end lost 4 bases, and 21 bases lay between the germline ends. CDR1 and CDR2 from the germline V gene are SGHDT and YYEEEE. The CDR3 extends over 16 amino acids. The CDR3 region has the DNA TGTGCCAGCAGGAAACAAGGTCGGGGAGGTGTCTATGGCTACACCTTC. This gives the protein CASRKQGRGGVYGYTF.

The rearrangement links TRBV11-2 to TRBJ1-2, with D possibly being TRBD1 (5 bases). The V end was cut by 0 bases, the J end by 6 bases, with 14 bases between. The CDR3 covers 15 residues. CDR1 and CDR2 (germline): SGHAT, FQNNGV. The CDR3 coding sequence is TGTGCCAGCAGCTTAGAAGTCTGGGGGTTAGATGGCTACACCTTC. Its translation: CASSLEVWGLDGYTF.

The chain recombines TRBV6-5 with TRBJ1-2; D is perhaps TRBD1 (5 bases). This CDR3 contains 14 residues. Trimming pared 4 bases from V and 7 bases from J, leaving 16 bases between. The germline V gene encodes CDR1 MNHEY and CDR2 SVGAGI. Here the CDR3 reads CASSSDDRLPGYTF. The CDR3 DNA sequence: TGTGCCAGCAGTTCGGATGACAGACTGCCTGGCTACACCTTC.

This clone was observed a few times. CDR3 region: CASSSADYQYF. As DNA, the CDR3 is TGTGCCAGCAGCTCGGCGGACTATCAGTACTTC. V usage is TRBV7-9 and J usage is TRBJ2-4, with D possibly TRBD2 on 6 matching bases. The CDR3 length is 11 residues. Trimming shortened V by 4 bases and J by 12 bases, and 10 bases separated the two germline ends. Germline loops: CDR1 SEHNR, CDR2 FQNEAQ (reference sequence).

CDR3 sequence reads: CASSPGTGTRNTIYF. DNA for the CDR3: TGTGCCAGCAGTCCCGGGACAGGGACACGGAACACCATATATTTT. The rearrangement links TRBV27 to TRBJ1-3; 9 nucleotides match TRBD1. The germline V gene encodes CDR1 MNHEY and CDR2 SMNVEV (reference sequence). This CDR3 has 15 amino acids. Losses at the gene ends were 5 bases for V and 7 bases for J; bases not matched to a gene: 9.

The V and J genes are TRBV5-1 and TRBJ2-3; D is perhaps TRBD2 (5 bases). CDR3 length equals 15 residues. The V gene lost 0 bases and the J gene lost 1 base, with 9 bases spanning the gap. Germline-derived CDR1 and CDR2 are SGHRS and YFSETQ. The CDR3 DNA reads as TGCGCCAGCAGCTTGGCGGCAGCGGGCACAGATACGCAGTATTTT. This encodes CASSLAAAGTDTQYF.

The chain couples TRBV20-1 to TRBJ2-1; D unclear. V lost 3 bases to trimming and J lost 8 bases, with 8 bases between them. Germline lookup yields CDR1 DFQATT and CDR2 SNEGSKA (reference sequence). The CDR3 runs 11 residues. The CDR3 spells CSASRVDEQFF. Written as DNA, the CDR3 is TGCAGTGCTAGTCGGGTCGATGAGCAGTTCTTC.

This clone appeared a few times. This chain joins TRBV4-3 and TRBJ2-7; unclear D gene. Germline assignment: CDR1 LGHNA and CDR2 YSLEER. The CDR3 extends over 12 amino acids. V was pared by 0 bases and J by 6 bases, with 6 bases between. In DNA, the CDR3 is TGCGCCAGCAGCCAAGATTATGGCGAGCAGTACTTC. Encoded protein: CASSQDYGEQYF.

The chain uses TRBV5-1 and TRBJ2-5, with 9 nucleotides matching TRBD1. V dropped 5 bases and J dropped 5; count of bases not matched to a gene: 7. Germline loops: CDR1 SGHRS, CDR2 YFSETQ. This CDR3 is 14 amino acids long. The CDR3 DNA reads TGCGCCAGCAGTGGGACTGACAGGGGGGAGACCCAGTACTTC. This sequence encodes CASSGTDRGETQYF.

Only one count was recorded for this clone. The chain employs TRBV30 and TRBJ1-2; unclear D gene. Per the germline V gene, CDR1 is GTSNPN and CDR2 is SVGIG (reference sequence). The CDR3 is made up of 14 amino acids. V shed 5 bases and J shed 0 bases, with 13 bases lying between them. CDR3 nucleotide sequence: TGTGCCTGGGACATGTCCGGCGCTAACTATGGCTACACCTTC. Protein sequence: CAWDMSGANYGYTF.

The chain links TRBV2 to TRBJ2-1; TRBD1 matches 10 bases. Unmatched junction bases numbered 11, after V lost 9 bases and J lost 9 bases. The germline gives CDR1 SNHLY, CDR2 FYNNEI. The CDR3 covers 14 residues. Here the CDR3 DNA reads TGTGCCAGTTTCTTGGACAGGGGGAACGGTGAGCAGTTCTTC. Translation gives CASFLDRGNGEQFF.

Only one count was recorded for this clone. The chain has TRBV12-5 and TRBJ1-5; TRBD1 is a possible D gene (5 bases). Germline values: CDR1 LGHNT, CDR2 FRNRAP. This CDR3 is built from 17 residues. Trimming removed 0 bases from V and 5 bases from J, with 17 bases in between. DNA of the CDR3: TGTGCTAGTGGTTTGGTACTCGGGGGTTTAAGCGATCAGCCCCAGCATTTT. It translates to CASGLVLGGLSDQPQHF.

The rearrangement links TRBV29-1 to TRBJ1-1; 8 bases line up with TRBD1. The germline CDR1 and CDR2 sequences are SQVTM and ANQGSEA. The ends lost 0 bases at V and 11 bases at J; junction bases unmatched: 8. The CDR3 runs to 13 residues. CDR3 amino acids: CSVEDLGQGRAFF. In DNA, the CDR3 is TGCAGCGTTGAAGACCTTGGACAGGGAAGGGCTTTCTTT. Full variable domain (remainder filled in from reference TRBV29-1 and TRBJ1-1): SAVISQKPSRDICQRGTSLTIQCQVDSQVTMMFWYRQQPGQSLTLIATANQGSEATYESGFVIDKFPISRPNLTFSTLTVSNMSPEDSSIYLCSVEDLGQGRAFFGQGTRLTVV.

This clone was found once. In DNA, the CDR3 is TGTGCCAGCAGTTCATATGTGGAGGGCACTGAAGCTTTCTTT. It translates to CASSSYVEGTEAFF. The chain combines TRBV27 with TRBJ1-1; the D is unclear. V was pared by 4 bases and J by 4 bases, with 13 bases between. Looked up from germline, CDR1 is MNHEY and CDR2 is SMNVEV (reference sequence). The CDR3 has 14 amino acids.

The chain recombines TRBV2 with TRBJ2-3; D possibly matches TRBD1 or TRBD2 (5 bases each). The CDR3 is made up of 14 amino acids. The V and J ends lost 7 bases and 5 bases respectively, with 16 bases between them. CDR1 is SNHLY and CDR2 is FYNNEI in the germline V gene. The DNA of the CDR3 is TGTGCCAGCAATCGGGACCCAGGGATAGATACGCAGTATTTT. Translated: CASNRDPGIDTQYF. Drawing the rest from reference TRBV2 and TRBJ2-3, the complete variable domain is EPEVTQTPSHQVTQMGQEVILRCVPISNHLYFYWYRQILGQKVEFLVSFYNNEISEKSEIFDDQFSVERPDGSNFTLKIRSTKLEDSAMYFCASNRDPGIDTQYFGPGTRLTVL.

The chain uses TRBV15 and TRBJ2-5; 8 nucleotides match TRBD2. This CDR3 spans 16 amino acids. Germline CDR1 and CDR2: LNHNV and YYDKDF (reference sequence). Losses at the gene ends were 5 bases for V and 5 bases for J; bases not matched to a gene: 13. DNA for the CDR3: TGTGCCACCAGCGGAGGAGGGACGGGGGGGCTGGAGACCCAGTACTTC. It is translated as CATSGGGTGGLETQYF.

The V call is TRBV29-1, the J call TRBJ2-3; 9 bases map to TRBD2. Germline CDR1 and CDR2: SQVTM and ANQGSEA. CDR3 length equals 13 residues. Trimming cost V 5 bases and J 1 base; bases outside gene matches: 1. DNA of the CDR3: TGCAGCGTTTTAGCGGGGGGCACAGATACGCAGTATTTT. Translating it yields CSVLAGGTDTQYF.

This clone was counted between two and nine times. This chain joins TRBV4-3 and TRBJ2-7, with TRBD1 identical over 10 bases. The CDR3 runs 15 residues. J lost 5 bases, V lost 3 bases, and 7 bases had no gene match. In germline, CDR1 is LGHNA, CDR2 YSLEER. For the CDR3, the DNA is TGCGCCAGCAGCCAGGCCGGGACAGGGGAGGACGAGCAGTACTTC. This gives the protein CASSQAGTGEDEQYF.

This rearrangement joins TRBV29-1 to TRBJ1-2, with D perhaps matching TRBD1 (6 bases). CDR1 SQVTM and CDR2 ANQGSEA come from the germline V gene. The V end was cut by 7 bases, the J end by 1 base, with 13 bases between. The CDR3 contains 13 residues. In nucleotides, the CDR3 is TGCAGCGCTGTCCCACAGGGTAACTATGGCTACACCTTC. Translating gives CSAVPQGNYGYTF.

The chain recombines TRBV9 with TRBJ1-1; no reliable D call. V lost 0 bases to trimming and J lost 5 bases, with 8 bases between them. This CDR3 contains 13 residues. Germline V gene lookup returns CDR1 SGDLS and CDR2 YYNGEE. The CDR3 nucleotides read TGTGCCAGCAGCGTAGAGAGGGAAACTGAAGCTTTCTTT. It codes for CASSVERETEAFF. The complete variable domain, with remaining parts taken from reference TRBV9 and TRBJ1-1, reads DSGVTQTPKHLITATGQRVTLRCSPRSGDLSVYWYQQSLDQGLQFLIQYYNGEERAKGNILERFSAQQFPDLHSELNLSSLELGDSALYFCASSVERETEAFFGQGTRLTVV.

The CDR3 loop reads CASSSSDRGLGQPQHF. The DNA for the CDR3 is TGTGCCAGCAGTAGTTCCGACAGGGGTCTCGGTCAGCCCCAGCATTTT. V gene TRBV27 combines with J gene TRBJ1-5; TRBD1 agrees at 8 bases. The CDR3 is 16 amino acids. J lost 6 bases, V lost 5 bases, and 12 bases had no gene match. In germline, CDR1 is MNHEY, CDR2 SMNVEV (reference sequence).

The CDR3 is CASSRGGEPNTEAFF. The CDR3 nucleotides read TGTGCCAGCAGCCGCGGGGGAGAACCGAACACTGAAGCTTTCTTT. This chain connects TRBV7-2 to TRBJ1-1; possibly TRBD1 for D (5 bases). In germline, CDR1 is SGHTA, CDR2 FQGNSA. V shed 5 bases and J shed 1 base, with 14 bases lying between them. This CDR3 comprises 15 residues.